One sample yielded the 8 T cell receptor beta chains listed below, sequenced in a study of tumor-infiltrating lymphocytes in primary liver carcinoma. Production of TCR beta cDNA used roughly 480 ng total RNA together with a constant-region primer. Libraries for TCR beta were built through three nested multiplex PCR rounds, which together made up a slightly modified ARM-PCR procedure. Each of the first two PCR rounds ran approximately 10 cycles with TRBV1-TRBV30 forward and C-beta reverse primers. Each CDR3 protein gets one entry after TCRdb re-called the multiplex PCR reads with MiXCR. The sample records 100,000 to 150,000 distinct CDR3 sequences, 60% to 80% being singletons. Co-extracting RNA and DNA was done with about 20-33 mg of unsorted bulk tissue as input. The sequencing sample was made of liver tumor tissue from sampling region 3. Regarding subset: tumor region T3, left-lateral pole. The receptors shown here come from an older woman with primary liver carcinoma and hepatitis B virus infection.

This clonotype was counted between two and nine times. A read error may explain this, as a much larger clone is one base away. V and J are TRBV29-1 and TRBJ1-2; D is possibly TRBD1 (6 bases). Per the germline V gene, CDR1 is SQVTM and CDR2 is ANQGSEA. This CDR3 spans 11 amino acids. Trimming took 5 bases from V and 10 from J, leaving 14 bases between them. The DNA for the CDR3 is TGCAGCGTTCTGACAGGAGATGACTACACCTTC. It translates to CSVLTGDDYTF.

In regard to this clonotype: A read error may be the cause here, since a much bigger clone is one base away. This sequence joins TRBV6-5 and TRBJ2-2; D not certain. The CDR3 has 17 residues. CDR1 MNHEY and CDR2 SVGAGI come from the germline V gene. CDR3: CDSSYSMWSLGAGELFF. CDR3 bases: TGTGACAGCAGTTACTCGATGTGGAGCCTCGGTGCCGGGGAGCTGTTTTTT.

In the case of this clonotype: One junction end disagrees with the germline gene, perhaps due to a read error. This sequence joins TRBV4-1 and TRBJ2-3; D is undetermined. Germline lookup yields CDR1 MGHRA and CDR2 YSYEKL. The CDR3 sequence is 12 residues long. The CDR3 DNA reads TGCGTCAGCAGCCCCCGGGCAGATACGCAGTACTTT. This sequence encodes CVSSPRADTQYF.

With respect to this clonotype: At one of its ends the junction is not consistent with the germline gene, which may arise from a read error. The gene calls are TRBV11-1 and TRBJ2-3, with TRBD2 as a possible D gene (6 bases). The germline V gene encodes CDR1 SGHAT and CDR2 FQDESV (reference sequence). The CDR3 consists of 16 residues. The CDR3 loop reads CASSSGLSSSTDTQYF. The CDR3 nucleotides read TGCGCCAGCAGCTCGGGACTGAGCAGTAGCACAGATACGCAGTATTTT.

The rearrangement links TRBV6-1 to TRBJ1-1; D unresolved. The CDR3 is 14 residues long. Germline CDR1 MNHNS, CDR2 SASEGT. Trimming removed 4 bases from V and 8 bases from J, with 17 bases in between. Here the CDR3 DNA reads TGTGCCAGCAGTGTAGACGGACGAAATCTCGAAGCTTTCTTT. The encoded protein is CASSVDGRNLEAFF.

As for this clonotype: With a much larger clone just one base away, this may be a read error. The chain uses TRBV12-3 or TRBV12-4 and TRBJ1-2; D uncertain. The CDR3 contains 15 residues. DNA for the CDR3: TGTGCCAGCAGCCGCGAACTCCGGGCTATCTATGGCCACACCTTC. It codes for CASSRELRAIYGHTF.

This clonotype was picked up a small number of times. A much larger clone lies a single base off, so this may be a read error. The chain employs TRBV6-5 and TRBJ1-4; D is uncertain. CDR1 MNHEY and CDR2 SVGAGI come from the germline V gene. The CDR3 totals 15 residues. The CDR3 sequence: CASSYAGSPNEKQFF. CDR3 in DNA: TGTGCCAGCAGTTACGCAGGAAGCCCCAATGAAAAACAGTTTTTT.

This clonotype was counted once. The genes are TRBV11-1 and TRBJ2-2; D call uncertain. Trimming stripped 4 bases from V and 9 bases from J, with 12 bases between. Germline V gene lookup returns CDR1 SGHAT and CDR2 FQDESV (reference sequence). The CDR3 is made up of 13 amino acids. The CDR3 DNA follows: TGTGCCAGCAGCTATGAGGAACACCGGGAGCTGTTTTTT. Residues: CASSYEEHRELFF.